This T cell receptor (beta chain) was captured in a study of T cells in Graves' hyperthyroidism and ophthalmopathy. Findings of the study overall: In validation, the model predicted ophthalmopathy. These predictions came a median about 6.5 months before onset. Blood also held most thyroid clonotypes expanded beyond 0.001.

Amplification of TCR beta CDR3 regions was performed using RNA transcripts as template. The TCR CDR3 first-round RT-PCR relied on the HTBI primer set. TCRdb itself ran the multiplex PCR reads through MiXCR, one entry per CDR3 protein. The sample has 650,000 to 850,000 distinct CDR3 sequences, roughly a sixth seen once. This clonotype was seen more than once but under ten times. Antigen: not known. Germline trimming cut 0 bases from V and 4 bases from J; bases unmatched to any gene: 10. Germline V CDR1 and CDR2: SGDLS, YYNGEE. The CDR3 covers 16 residues. When hyperthyroidism was first diagnosed, the blood sample was taken, preceding any ophthalmopathy symptoms.

V and J are TRBV9 and TRBJ2-7; 7 nucleotides match TRBD1. The sample was blood. This clonotype was obtained from a woman aged 50 to 60 with Graves' hyperthyroidism that later progressed to Graves' ophthalmopathy. DNA for the CDR3: TGTGCCAGCAGCGTAGGGGTAGGGGGCGCATTGTACGAGCAGTACTTC. Amino acid sequence: CASSVGVGGALYEQYF.